This TCR beta chain originates from a study of cytomegalovirus exposure and HLA in healthy donors. Regarding this clone: As yet, its antigen is unknown.

This CDR3 contains 15 residues. J lost 0 bases, V lost 1 base, and 1 base had no gene match. Germline V lookup: CDR1 SGHNT, CDR2 YENEEA. Study-wide results and limits: The HLA-A and HLA-B alleles of most subjects were reportedly predicted accurately from TCR beta sequences. Later analysis indicated greater clonal expansion among HLA-associated TCR beta chains than among equally common other chains. It was taken for granted in presence/absence analyses that sequencing depth across donors was roughly uniform.

All the people who gave samples were healthy bone marrow donors. PCR primers comprised 60 Vbeta and 13 Jbeta primers. Repertoires were generated with immunoSEQ multiplex PCR, while TCRdb's copy carries only in-frame clones and drops some. Of 150,000 to 180,000 clones in the sample, approximately 80% are singletons; the top ten hold roughly 13%. The clonotype was recovered from a young man in good health and CMV-seropositive. Material for sequencing was PBMCs. J is TRBJ2-3 and V is TRBV11-3; 7 nucleotides match TRBD1. DNA of the CDR3: TGTGCCAGCAGCTTAGGGGACAGAAGCACAGATACGCAGTATTTT. Its protein product is CASSLGDRSTDTQYF. The full variable domain, in which reference TRBV11-3 and TRBJ2-3 provide the parts outside the CDR3, is EAGVVQSPRYKIIEKKQPVAFWCNPISGHNTLYWYLQNLGQGPELLIRYENEEAVDDSQLPKDRFSAERLKGVDSTLKIQPAELGDSAVYLCASSLGDRSTDTQYFGPGTRLTVL.